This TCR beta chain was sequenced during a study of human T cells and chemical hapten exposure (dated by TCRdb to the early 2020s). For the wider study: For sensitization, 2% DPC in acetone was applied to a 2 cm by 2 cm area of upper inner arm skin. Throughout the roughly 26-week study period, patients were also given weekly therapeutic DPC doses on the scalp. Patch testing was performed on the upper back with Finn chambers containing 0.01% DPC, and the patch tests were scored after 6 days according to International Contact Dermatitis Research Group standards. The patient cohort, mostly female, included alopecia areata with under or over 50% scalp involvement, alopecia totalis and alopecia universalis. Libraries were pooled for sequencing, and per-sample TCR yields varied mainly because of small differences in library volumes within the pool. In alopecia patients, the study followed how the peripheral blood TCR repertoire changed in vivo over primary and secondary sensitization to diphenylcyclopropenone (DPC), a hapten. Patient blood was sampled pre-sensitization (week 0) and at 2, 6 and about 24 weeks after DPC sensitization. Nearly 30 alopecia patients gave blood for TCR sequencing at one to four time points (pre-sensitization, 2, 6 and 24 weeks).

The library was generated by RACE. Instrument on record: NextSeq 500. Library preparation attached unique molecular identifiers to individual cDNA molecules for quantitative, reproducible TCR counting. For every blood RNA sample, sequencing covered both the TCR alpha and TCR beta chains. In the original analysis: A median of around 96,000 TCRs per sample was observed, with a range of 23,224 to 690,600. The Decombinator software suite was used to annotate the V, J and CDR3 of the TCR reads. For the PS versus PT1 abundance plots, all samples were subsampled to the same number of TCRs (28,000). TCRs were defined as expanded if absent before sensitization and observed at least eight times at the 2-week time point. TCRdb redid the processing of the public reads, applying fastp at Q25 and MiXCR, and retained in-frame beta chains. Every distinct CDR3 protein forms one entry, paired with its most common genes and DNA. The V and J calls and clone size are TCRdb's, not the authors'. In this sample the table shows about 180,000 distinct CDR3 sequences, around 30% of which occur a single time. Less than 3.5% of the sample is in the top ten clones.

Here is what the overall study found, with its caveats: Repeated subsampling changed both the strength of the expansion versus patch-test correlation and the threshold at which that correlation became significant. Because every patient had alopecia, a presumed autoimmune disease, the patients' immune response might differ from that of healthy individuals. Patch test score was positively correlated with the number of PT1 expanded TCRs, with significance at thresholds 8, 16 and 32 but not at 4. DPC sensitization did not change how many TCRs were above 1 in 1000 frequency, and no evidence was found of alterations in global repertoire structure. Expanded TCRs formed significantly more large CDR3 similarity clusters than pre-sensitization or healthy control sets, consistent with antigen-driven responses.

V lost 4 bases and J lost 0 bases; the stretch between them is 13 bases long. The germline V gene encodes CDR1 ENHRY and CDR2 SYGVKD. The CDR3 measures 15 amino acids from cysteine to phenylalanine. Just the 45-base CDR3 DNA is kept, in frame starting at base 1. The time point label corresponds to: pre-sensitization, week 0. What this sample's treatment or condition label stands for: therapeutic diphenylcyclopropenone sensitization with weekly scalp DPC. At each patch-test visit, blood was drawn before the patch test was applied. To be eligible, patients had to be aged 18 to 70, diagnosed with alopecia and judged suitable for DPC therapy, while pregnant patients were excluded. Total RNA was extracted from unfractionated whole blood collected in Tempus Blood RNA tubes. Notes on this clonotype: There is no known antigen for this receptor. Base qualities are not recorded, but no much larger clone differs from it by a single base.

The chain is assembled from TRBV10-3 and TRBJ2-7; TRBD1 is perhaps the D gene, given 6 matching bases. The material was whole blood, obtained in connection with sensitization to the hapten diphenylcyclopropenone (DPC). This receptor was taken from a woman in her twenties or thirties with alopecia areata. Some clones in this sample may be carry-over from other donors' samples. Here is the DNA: TGTGCCATCAGTGTCGCAGGGGAAACCTCCTACGAGCAGTACTTC. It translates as CAISVAGETSYEQYF.